The 14 T cell receptor beta chains given below trace back to one sample, sequenced in a study of spatial heterogeneity in lung cancer. The sample's time point: sample taken at primary tumor resection. From the 5' RACE reads, TCRdb called clonotypes with MiXCR, one entry per CDR3 protein. The table lists under 15,000 distinct CDR3 sequences, 3% to 4% of them singletons. The antigens for these receptors are not known. Findings and caveats of the study: It was found that expanded intratumoral alpha and beta TCR counts tracked tumor mutation counts.

The specimen comprised lung tumor tissue, sampled at surgery. The origin of the receptors is a male donor with early-stage non-small cell lung cancer.

As to this clonotype: With a much larger clone just one base away, this may be a read error. The chain combines TRBV20-1 with TRBJ2-1; TRBD2 aligns across 12 bases. The germline V gene has CDR1 DFQATT and CDR2 SNEGSKA (reference sequence). The CDR3 totals 15 residues. Unmatched junction bases numbered 13, after V lost 7 bases and J lost 9 bases. The CDR3 protein is CSVSLPSGGAGEQFF. In DNA form, the CDR3 reads TGCAGTGTTAGTCTCCCTAGCGGGGGGGCGGGTGAGCAGTTCTTC.

This clonotype was counted at least ten times. The chain is built from TRBV5-6 and TRBJ2-7; D possibly corresponds to TRBD2 (5 bases). The V gene lost 4 bases and the J gene lost 6 bases, with 17 bases spanning the gap. The CDR3 runs 14 residues. Germline V gene lookup returns CDR1 SGHDT and CDR2 YYEEEE. For the CDR3, the DNA is TGTGCCAGCAGCCCCTGGGAGAGGGTGGGCGAGCAGTACTTC. Its protein is CASSPWERVGEQYF. Drawing the rest from reference TRBV5-6 and TRBJ2-7, the complete variable domain is DAGVTQSPTHLIKTRGQQVTLRCSPKSGHDTVSWYQQALGQGPQFIFQYYEEEERQRGNFPDRFSGHQFPNYSSELNVNALLLGDSALYLCASSPWERVGEQYFGPGTRLTVT.

The sample holds many counts of this clonotype. This chain uses TRBV7-9 with TRBJ2-7; D ambiguous. Germline V CDR1 and CDR2: SEHNR, FQNEAQ (reference sequence). The CDR3 is 14 amino acids. Trimming stripped 2 bases from V and 0 bases from J, with 8 bases between. The CDR3 spells CASSLPRVSYEQYF. CDR3 coding DNA: TGTGCCAGCAGCTTACCTAGGGTCTCCTACGAGCAGTACTTC.

This clonotype was seen ten or more times. The chain joins TRBV4-2 to TRBJ2-3; 8 bases are a match to TRBD2. The CDR3 totals 17 residues. CDR1 and CDR2 (germline): LGHNA, YNFKEQ. V trimming: 1 base; J trimming: 0 bases; junction bases outside the gene matches: 6. The DNA of the CDR3 is TGTGCCAGCAGCCAAGGGACTAGCCGATCTAGCACAGATACGCAGTATTTT. It codes for CASSQGTSRSSTDTQYF.

This clonotype was counted at least ten times. The J gene is TRBJ2-2, the V gene TRBV28; weak D call: TRBD1 (8 bases). CDR1 and CDR2 from the germline V gene are MDHEN and SYDVKM. The CDR3 runs to 16 residues. V dropped 8 bases and J dropped 5 bases, with 21 bases sitting between them. CDR3 in DNA: TGTGCCAGCCCAGGGGGCGGGGGTTATTCTACCGGGGAGCTGTTTTTT. Residues: CASPGGGGYSTGELFF.

The table lists this clonotype with many counts. The V call is TRBV6-5, the J call TRBJ1-2; D gene unclear. Trimming removed 0 bases from V and 2 bases from J, with 7 bases in between. Germline CDR1 MNHEY, CDR2 SVGAGI. The CDR3 length is 14 residues. CDR3 DNA: TGTGCCAGCAGTTACTCGCAAGTAAACTATGGCTACACCTTC. As protein: CASSYSQVNYGYTF.

Many counts were recorded for this clonotype. This rearrangement joins TRBV5-5 to TRBJ2-2; D is perhaps TRBD1 or TRBD2 (5 bases each). The CDR3 runs 16 residues. Per germline, CDR1 SGHKS and CDR2 YYEKEE (reference sequence). The V end was cut by 0 bases, the J end by 4 bases, with 13 bases between. CDR3 nucleotide sequence: TGTGCCAGCAGCTTGGCCCGGGACCGTGTCACCGGGGAGCTGTTTTTT. Translation gives CASSLARDRVTGELFF.

This clonotype was counted ten times or more. This sequence joins TRBV13 and TRBJ1-1; 8 bases line up with TRBD1. Trimming at V came to 3 bases and at J to 11 bases, leaving 14 bases not matched to a gene. The CDR3 covers 15 residues. Germline CDR1 PRHDT, CDR2 FYEKMQ (reference sequence). In nucleotides, the CDR3 is TGTGCCAGCAGCTTTTACCGGACAGGGAGGAGCGATGCTTTCTTT. This translates into CASSFYRTGRSDAFF.

This clonotype was counted ten times or more. The chain couples TRBV4-2 to TRBJ2-2; possibly TRBD2 for D (6 bases). The V gene's germline CDR1 is LGHNA and CDR2 YNFKEQ. This CDR3 has 17 residues. V shed 1 base and J shed 6 bases, with 18 bases lying between them. The chain's CDR3 is CASSQAAKGSGAGELFF. CDR3 DNA sequence: TGTGCCAGCAGCCAAGCGGCGAAGGGTAGCGGCGCCGGGGAGCTGTTTTTT.

This clonotype was recorded many times. The chain links TRBV7-2 to TRBJ2-1; 8 bases align to TRBD2. Per germline, CDR1 SGHTA and CDR2 FQGNSA. The V gene end was trimmed by 1 base and the J gene end by 10 bases; junction bases not matched to a gene: 9. CDR3 length equals 15 residues. CDR3 nucleotides: TGTGCCAGCAGCTTAGACGGGGGGGTCCCTCGAGAGCAGTTCTTC. The encoded protein is CASSLDGGVPREQFF. Full variable domain (missing parts from reference TRBV7-2 and TRBJ2-1): GAGVSQSPSNKVTEKGKDVELRCDPISGHTALYWYRQSLGQGLEFLIYFQGNSAPDKSGLPSDRFSAERTGGSVSTLTIQRTQQEDSAVYLCASSLDGGVPREQFFGPGTRLTVL.

In its sample, this clonotype ranks as medium-sized (0.01 to 0.1%). The chain couples TRBV28 to TRBJ1-2; no definite D call. V was pared by 4 bases and J by 0 bases, with 15 bases between. From germline, CDR1 is MDHEN and CDR2 SYDVKM. The CDR3 has 16 amino acids. The CDR3 sequence is CASSSVYTDTNYGYTF. DNA for the CDR3: TGTGCCAGCAGTTCCGTCTACACAGATACTAACTATGGCTACACCTTC.

This clonotype has a count of ten or more. The V gene is TRBV12-3 or TRBV12-4, the J gene TRBJ2-2; possibly TRBD2 for D (6 bases). This CDR3 spans 15 amino acids. V lost 6 bases and J 2 bases, leaving 13 bases between the germline ends. The CDR3 DNA reads as TGTGCCAGCAGGGAAACTAGCAAAAACACCGGGGAGCTGTTTTTT. This translates into CASRETSKNTGELFF.

This clonotype is labeled medium-sized. The chain employs TRBV6-6 and TRBJ2-4; TRBD1 might be the D (5 bases). V was shortened by 6 bases and J by 0 bases, with 15 bases between the two germline ends. Per the germline V gene, CDR1 is MNHNY and CDR2 is SVGAGI (reference sequence). This CDR3 region has 16 residues. Here the CDR3 reads CASRPQGPQAKNIQYF. The CDR3 DNA is TGTGCCAGCAGGCCGCAGGGCCCCCAAGCCAAAAACATTCAGTACTTC.

The chain links TRBV28 to TRBJ2-6; D is undetermined. CDR3 length: 15 amino acids. The V and J ends lost 6 bases and 1 base respectively, with 10 bases between them. Germline loops: CDR1 MDHEN, CDR2 SYDVKM. The CDR3 bases are TGTGCCAGCAGACTTCAAGGGTCTGGGGCCAACGTCCTGACTTTC. Protein: CASRLQGSGANVLTF.